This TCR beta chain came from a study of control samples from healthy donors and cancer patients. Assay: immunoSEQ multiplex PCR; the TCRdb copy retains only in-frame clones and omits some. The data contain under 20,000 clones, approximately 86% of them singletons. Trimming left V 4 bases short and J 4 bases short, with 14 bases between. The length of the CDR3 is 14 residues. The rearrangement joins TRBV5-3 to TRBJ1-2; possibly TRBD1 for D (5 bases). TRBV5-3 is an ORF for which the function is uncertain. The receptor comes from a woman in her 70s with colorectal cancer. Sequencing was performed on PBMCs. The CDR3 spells CARSLQGPLYGYTF. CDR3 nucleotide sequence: TGTGCCAGAAGCCTCCAGGGCCCGCTCTATGGCTACACCTTC.